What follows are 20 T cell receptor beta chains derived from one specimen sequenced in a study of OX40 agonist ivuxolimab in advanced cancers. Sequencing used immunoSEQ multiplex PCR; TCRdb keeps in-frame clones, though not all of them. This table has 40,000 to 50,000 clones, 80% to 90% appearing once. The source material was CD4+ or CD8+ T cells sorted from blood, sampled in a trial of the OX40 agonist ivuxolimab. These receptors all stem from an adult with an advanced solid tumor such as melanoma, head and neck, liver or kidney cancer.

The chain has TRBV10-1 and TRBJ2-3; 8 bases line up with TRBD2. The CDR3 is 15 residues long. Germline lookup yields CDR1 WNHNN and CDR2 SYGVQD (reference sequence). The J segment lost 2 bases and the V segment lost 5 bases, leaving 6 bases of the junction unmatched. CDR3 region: CASSSAGDNTDTQYF. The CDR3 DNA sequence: TGCGCCAGCAGTTCAGCGGGGGACAACACAGATACGCAGTATTTT.

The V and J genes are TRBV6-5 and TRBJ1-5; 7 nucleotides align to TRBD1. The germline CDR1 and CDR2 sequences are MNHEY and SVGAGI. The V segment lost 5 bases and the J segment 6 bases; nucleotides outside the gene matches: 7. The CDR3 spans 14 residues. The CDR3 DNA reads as TGTGCCAGCAGTCGTCGACAGGGAGGTCAGCCCCAGCATTTT. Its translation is CASSRRQGGQPQHF.

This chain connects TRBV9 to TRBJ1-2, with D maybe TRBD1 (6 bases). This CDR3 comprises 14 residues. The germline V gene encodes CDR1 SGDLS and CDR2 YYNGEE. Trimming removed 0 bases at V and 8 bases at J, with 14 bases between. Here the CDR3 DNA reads TGTGCCAGCAGCGTAGCGCAGGGGCATTGGGGCTACACCTTC. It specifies CASSVAQGHWGYTF.

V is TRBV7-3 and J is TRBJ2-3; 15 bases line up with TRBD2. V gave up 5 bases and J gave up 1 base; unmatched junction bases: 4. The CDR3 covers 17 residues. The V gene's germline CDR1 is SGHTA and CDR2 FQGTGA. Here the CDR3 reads CASSRTSGGAGTDTQYF. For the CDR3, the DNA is TGTGCCAGCAGCCGGACTAGCGGGGGGGCAGGCACAGATACGCAGTATTTT.

The CDR3 region is CASSPGPQGQFF. CDR3 coding DNA: TGTGCCAGCAGCCCCGGCCCCCAAGGGCAGTTCTTC. The genes are TRBV5-8 and TRBJ2-1; D remains unclear. Trimming cost V 4 bases and J 12 bases, with 14 bases left between them. This CDR3 comprises 12 residues. Germline lookup yields CDR1 SGHTS and CDR2 YDEGEE.

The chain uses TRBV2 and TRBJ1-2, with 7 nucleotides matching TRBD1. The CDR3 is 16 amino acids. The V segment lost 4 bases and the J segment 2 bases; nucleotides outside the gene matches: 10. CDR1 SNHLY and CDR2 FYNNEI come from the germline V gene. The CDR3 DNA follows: TGTGCCAGCAGTGGGGGGTGGACAGGAATAAACTATGGCTACACCTTC. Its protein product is CASSGGWTGINYGYTF.

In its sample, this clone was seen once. The CDR3 protein is CASSSGTSGGARETQYF. The DNA of the CDR3 is TGTGCCAGCAGTTCCGGGACTAGCGGGGGGGCTCGTGAGACCCAGTACTTC. The chain recombines TRBV9 with TRBJ2-5; 16 bases match TRBD2. CDR1 is SGDLS and CDR2 is YYNGEE in the germline V gene. This CDR3 is built from 17 residues. The J segment lost 5 bases and the V segment lost 5 bases, leaving 9 bases of the junction unmatched.

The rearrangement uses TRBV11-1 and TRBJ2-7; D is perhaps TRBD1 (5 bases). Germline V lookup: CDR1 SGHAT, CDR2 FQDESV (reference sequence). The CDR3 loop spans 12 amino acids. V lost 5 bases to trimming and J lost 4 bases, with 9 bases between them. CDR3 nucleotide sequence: TGTGCCAGCAGCACCCAGGGTTACGAGCAGTACTTC. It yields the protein CASSTQGYEQYF.

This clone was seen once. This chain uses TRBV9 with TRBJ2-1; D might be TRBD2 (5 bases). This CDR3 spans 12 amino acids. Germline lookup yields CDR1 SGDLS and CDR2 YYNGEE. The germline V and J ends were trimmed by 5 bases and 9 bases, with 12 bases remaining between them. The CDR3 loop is CASRTAGVEQFF. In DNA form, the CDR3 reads TGTGCCAGCAGAACCGCCGGGGTTGAGCAGTTCTTC.

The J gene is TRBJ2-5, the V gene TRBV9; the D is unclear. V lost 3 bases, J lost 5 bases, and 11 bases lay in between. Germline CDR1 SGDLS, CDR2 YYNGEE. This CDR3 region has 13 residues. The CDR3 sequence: CASSGERWETQYF. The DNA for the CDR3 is TGTGCCAGCAGCGGGGAACGTTGGGAGACCCAGTACTTC.

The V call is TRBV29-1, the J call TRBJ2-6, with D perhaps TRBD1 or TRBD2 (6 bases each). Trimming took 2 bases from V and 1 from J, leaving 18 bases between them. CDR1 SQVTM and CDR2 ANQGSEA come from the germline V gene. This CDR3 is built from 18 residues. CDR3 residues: CSVESAAWGASGANVLTF. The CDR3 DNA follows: TGCAGCGTTGAATCAGCAGCATGGGGGGCATCTGGGGCCAACGTCCTGACTTTC.

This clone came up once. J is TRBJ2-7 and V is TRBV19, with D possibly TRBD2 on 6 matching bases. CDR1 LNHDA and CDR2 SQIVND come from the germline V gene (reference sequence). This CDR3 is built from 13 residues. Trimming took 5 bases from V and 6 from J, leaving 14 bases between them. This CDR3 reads CASSVGRGVEQYF. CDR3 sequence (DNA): TGTGCCAGTAGTGTCGGGAGAGGAGTCGAGCAGTACTTC. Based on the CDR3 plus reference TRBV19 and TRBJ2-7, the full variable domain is DGGITQSPKYLFRKEGQNVTLSCEQNLNHDAMYWYRQDPGQGLRLIYYSQIVNDFQKGDIAEGYSVSREKKESFPLTVTSAQKNPTAFYLCASSVGRGVEQYFGPGTRLTVT.

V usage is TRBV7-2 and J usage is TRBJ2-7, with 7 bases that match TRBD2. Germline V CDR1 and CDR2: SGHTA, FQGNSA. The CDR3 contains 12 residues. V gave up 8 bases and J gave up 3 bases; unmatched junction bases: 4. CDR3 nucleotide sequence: TGTGCCAGCGGGGGGGGAATCTACGAGCAGTACTTC. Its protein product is CASGGGIYEQYF.

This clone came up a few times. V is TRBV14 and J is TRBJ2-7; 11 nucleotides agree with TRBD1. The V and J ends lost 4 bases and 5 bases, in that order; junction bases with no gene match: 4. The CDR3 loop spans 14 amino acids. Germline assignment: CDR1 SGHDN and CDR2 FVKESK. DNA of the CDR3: TGTGCCAGCAGCCGACGGACAGGGGGCGACGAGCAGTACTTC. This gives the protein CASSRRTGGDEQYF.

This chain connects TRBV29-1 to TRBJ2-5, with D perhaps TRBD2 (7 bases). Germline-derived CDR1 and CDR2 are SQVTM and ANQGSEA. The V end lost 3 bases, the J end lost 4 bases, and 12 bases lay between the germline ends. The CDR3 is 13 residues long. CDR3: CSVDPGEGETQYF. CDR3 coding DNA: TGCAGCGTTGACCCAGGGGAGGGAGAGACCCAGTACTTC.

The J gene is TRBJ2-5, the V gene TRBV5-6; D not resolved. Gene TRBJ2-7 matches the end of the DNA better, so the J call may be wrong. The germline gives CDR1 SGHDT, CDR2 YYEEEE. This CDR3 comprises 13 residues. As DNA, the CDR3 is TGTGCCAGCAGCTTTCCCCCCCTCTACGAGCAGTACTTC. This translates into CASSFPPLYEQYF.

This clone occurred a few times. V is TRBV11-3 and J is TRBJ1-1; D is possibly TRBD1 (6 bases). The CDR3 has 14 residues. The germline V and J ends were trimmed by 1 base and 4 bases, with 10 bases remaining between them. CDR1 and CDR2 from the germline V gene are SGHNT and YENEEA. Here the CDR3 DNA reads TGTGCCAGCAGCTTAGTGGGAGGGGGCACTGAAGCTTTCTTT. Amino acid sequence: CASSLVGGGTEAFF. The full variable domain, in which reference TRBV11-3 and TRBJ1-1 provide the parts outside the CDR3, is EAGVVQSPRYKIIEKKQPVAFWCNPISGHNTLYWYLQNLGQGPELLIRYENEEAVDDSQLPKDRFSAERLKGVDSTLKIQPAELGDSAVYLCASSLVGGGTEAFFGQGTRLTVV.

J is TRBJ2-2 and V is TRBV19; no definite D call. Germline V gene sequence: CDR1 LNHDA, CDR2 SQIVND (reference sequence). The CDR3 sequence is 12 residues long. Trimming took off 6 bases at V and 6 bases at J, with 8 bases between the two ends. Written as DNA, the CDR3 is TGTGCCAGTAGCCGAAGCGCCGGGGAGCTGTTTTTT. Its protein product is CASSRSAGELFF.

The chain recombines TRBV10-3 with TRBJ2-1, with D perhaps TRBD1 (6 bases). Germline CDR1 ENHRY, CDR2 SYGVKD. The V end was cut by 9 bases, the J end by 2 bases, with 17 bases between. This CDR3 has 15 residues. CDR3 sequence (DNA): TGTGCCATGGCTCGTGAAGGGGACACCTACAATGAGCAGTTCTTC. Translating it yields CAMAREGDTYNEQFF.

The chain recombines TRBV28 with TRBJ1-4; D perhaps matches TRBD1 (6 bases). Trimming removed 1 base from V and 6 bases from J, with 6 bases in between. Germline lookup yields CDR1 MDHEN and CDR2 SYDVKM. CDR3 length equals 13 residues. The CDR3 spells CASSLSGDEKLFF. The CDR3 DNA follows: TGTGCCAGCAGTTTATCAGGGGATGAAAAACTGTTTTTT.